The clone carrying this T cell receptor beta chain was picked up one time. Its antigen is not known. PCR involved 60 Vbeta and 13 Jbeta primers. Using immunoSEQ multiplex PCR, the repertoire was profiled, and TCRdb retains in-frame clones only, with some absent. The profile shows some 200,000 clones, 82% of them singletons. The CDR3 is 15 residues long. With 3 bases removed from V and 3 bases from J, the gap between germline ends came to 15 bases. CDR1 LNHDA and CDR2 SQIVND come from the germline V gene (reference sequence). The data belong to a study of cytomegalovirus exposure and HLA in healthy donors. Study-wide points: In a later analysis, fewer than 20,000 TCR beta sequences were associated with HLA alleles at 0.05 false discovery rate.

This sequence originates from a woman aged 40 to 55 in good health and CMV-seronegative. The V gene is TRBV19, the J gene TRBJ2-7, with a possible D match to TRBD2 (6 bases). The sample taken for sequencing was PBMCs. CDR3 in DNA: TGTGCCAGTAGTATGGCCCGAACGGGGGACTACGAGCAGTACTTC. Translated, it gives CASSMARTGDYEQYF. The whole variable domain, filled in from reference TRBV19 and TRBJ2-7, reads DGGITQSPKYLFRKEGQNVTLSCEQNLNHDAMYWYRQDPGQGLRLIYYSQIVNDFQKGDIAEGYSVSREKKESFPLTVTSAQKNPTAFYLCASSMARTGDYEQYFGPGTRLTVT.